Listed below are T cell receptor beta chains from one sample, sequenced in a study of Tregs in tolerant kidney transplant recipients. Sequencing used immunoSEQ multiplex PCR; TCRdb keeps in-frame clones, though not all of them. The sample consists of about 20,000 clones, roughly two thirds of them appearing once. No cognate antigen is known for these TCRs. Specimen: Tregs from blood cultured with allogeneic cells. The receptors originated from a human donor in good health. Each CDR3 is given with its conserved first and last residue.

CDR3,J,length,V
CASSQTGRETQYF,TRBJ2-5,13,TRBV7-6
CASSQGGFRYEQYF,TRBJ2-7,14,TRBV5-4
CASSPSLGTRVSSGANVLTF,TRBJ2-6,20,TRBV18
CASSLMLASGYNEQFF,TRBJ2-1,16,TRBV5-1
CASSQDWRSRTF,TRBJ1-2,12,TRBV5-1
CATSFRVGDEQYF,TRBJ2-7,13,TRBV15
CASSLGRQGHRQPQHF,TRBJ1-5,16,TRBV7-9
CASSSNIRTGLGKLFF,TRBJ1-4,16,TRBV7-9
CASSFDRGGNQPQHF,TRBJ1-5,15,TRBV27
CASSYLVGGVEKLFF,TRBJ1-4,15,TRBV6-5
CASSLAWTGNRSPLHF,TRBJ1-6,16,TRBV5-1
CASSFPRNEQFF,TRBJ2-1,12,TRBV27
CASSSTGRYTGELFF,TRBJ2-2,15,TRBV5-1
CASSDGASGETQYF,TRBJ2-5,14,TRBV19
CSVGDRGNTEAFF,TRBJ1-1,13,TRBV29-1
CASSERGPRSSYNEQFF,TRBJ2-1,17,TRBV9
CASSPRLGQHLTSSGNTIYF,TRBJ1-3,20,TRBV18
CASSLPGGERELFF,TRBJ2-2,14,TRBV5-6
CASSLDRLYEQYF,TRBJ2-7,13,TRBV11-3
CASSAYRAGELFF,TRBJ2-2,13,TRBV14
CASSLGGGRRGYTF,TRBJ1-2,14,TRBV6-5
CASSADQGIWEKLFF,TRBJ1-4,15,TRBV9
CASSYSSVSYEQYF,TRBJ2-7,14,TRBV6-5
CASSAGVRNTEAFF,TRBJ1-1,14,TRBV18
CASRQGWRDGREKLFF,TRBJ1-4,16,TRBV19
CATGAGGYGYTF,TRBJ1-2,12,TRBV10-3
CATSRDLQGTEQYF,TRBJ2-7,14,TRBV15